This T cell receptor (beta chain) was recorded in a study of blood T cell repertoires in COVID-19 (TCRdb year 2020). About the investigation overall: Samples from collaborators originated in the United States, Italy and Spain and spanned both the acute and convalescent phases of COVID-19. The prospective study material was composed of cDNA or gDNA derived from T cells, B-cell-depleted T cells, or PBMCs. Subjects who had been exposed to COVID-19, were actively infected with it, or had recovered from it provided the deeply sampled blood TCRbeta repertoires that made up the dataset. A freely available public database, intended as a resource for researchers studying the immune response to SARS-CoV-2, is where the repertoires were released. Samples were obtained from the ongoing ImmuneRACE study (first 160 participants) and from 950 to 1,500 subjects provided by 6 global collaborators. Nearly every sample came with metadata listing a de-identified subject ID, COVID-19 status, age in years and sex. Where available, HLA class I and class II types were obtained from metadata supplied by the sample provider rather than from assay-based typing. The investigation overall reported the following: The quantity of clinical and demographic metadata differed by source and by participant and was supplied without curation.

As to this clone: Its specific antigen is unknown. No much larger clone is present one base from it, and per-base qualities are unavailable.

The immunoSEQ Assay, a bias-controlled multiplex PCR, was used to amplify TCRbeta CDR3 regions from genomic DNA. The source study handled its data this way. The number of nucleated cells in each sample was estimated from the amplification of reference gene primers within the assay. To quantify the absolute abundance of each unique TCRbeta CDR3 rearrangement, sequence reads were collapsed and filtered. For each sample, productive Simpson clonality was calculated as the square root of Simpson's diversity index over productive rearrangements. In TCRdb, the immuneACCESS table is reduced to in-frame sequences with V and J assigned. These tables do not hold every clone; where another copy was compared, an unresolved V gene accounts for under half, and the others remain unexplained. D and trimming were read from the DNA, whereas the V and J calls and clone size are those reported in that table. Counted in this sample were approximately 210,000 clones; roughly three quarters of them appeared once. The ten largest clones add up to around 16% of the sample.

In the prospective study, participants were about 18 to 89 years old, resided in approximately 25 geographic areas of the United States, and were enrolled through a virtual design. In the prospective study, cohorts were assigned on the basis of participant-reported clinical history obtained from a screening survey and a study questionnaire. In the prospective study, mobile phlebotomists collected whole blood, serum and a nasopharyngeal or oropharyngeal swab from each participant. Prospective study participants could optionally give additional blood draws and questionnaires over an approximately two-month period. Blood samples from the prospective study were shipped frozen or at room temperature prior to DNA extraction. The trim is 4 bases for V and 5 bases for J, with a gap of 14 bases between the germline ends. CDR1 SNHLY and CDR2 FYNNEI are derived from the germline V gene. Reading from cysteine to phenylalanine, the CDR3 counts 14 amino acids. Only the CDR3 DNA is retained, 42 bases long and in frame from the first base.

The receptor's source is a woman aged 50 to 60 with acute COVID-19. The source material was PBMCs or T cells enriched from blood (not recorded which). The rearrangement joined TRBV2 to TRBJ2-5; the D gene assignment is ambiguous. The CDR3 is CASSVAIGRETQYF. The DNA is TGTGCCAGCAGTGTTGCCATCGGTCGTGAGACCCAGTACTTC.